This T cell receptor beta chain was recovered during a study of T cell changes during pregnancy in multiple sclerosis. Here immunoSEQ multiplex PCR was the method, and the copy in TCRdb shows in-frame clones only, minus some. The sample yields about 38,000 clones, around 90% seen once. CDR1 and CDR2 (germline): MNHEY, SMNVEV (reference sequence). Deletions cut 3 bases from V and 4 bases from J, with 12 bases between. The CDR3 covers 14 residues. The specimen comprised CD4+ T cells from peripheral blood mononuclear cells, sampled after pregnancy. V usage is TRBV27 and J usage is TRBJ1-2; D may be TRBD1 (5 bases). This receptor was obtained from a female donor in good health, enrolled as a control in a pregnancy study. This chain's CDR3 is CASSFLGRGYGYTF. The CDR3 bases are TGTGCCAGCAGTTTCCTGGGAAGGGGCTATGGCTACACCTTC.